This T cell receptor beta chain was recorded in a study of blood T cell repertoires in COVID-19 (dated by TCRdb to the early 2020s). For context, the study as a whole: Samples covering the acute and convalescent phases of COVID-19 were provided by collaborators in the United States, Italy and Spain. The material from the prospective study consisted of cDNA or gDNA derived from T cells, B-cell-depleted T cells, or PBMCs. The dataset comprised deeply sampled blood TCRbeta repertoires from subjects exposed to, actively infected with, or recovered from COVID-19. The repertoires were made available in a free public database intended to serve as a resource for research on the immune response to SARS-CoV-2. The samples were drawn from two sources: the first 160 participants of the ongoing ImmuneRACE study, and over 950 subjects contributed by 6 global collaborators. Sample metadata almost always included a de-identified subject ID, COVID-19 status, age in years and sex. Where available, HLA class I and class II types were taken from metadata supplied by the sample provider and were not determined by assay-based typing. The paper as a whole reports these results and caveats: The quantity of clinical and demographic metadata differed by source and by participant and was supplied without curation.

Inclusive of the bounding cysteine and phenylalanine, the CDR3 is 18 residues long. This entry keeps only the CDR3 DNA: 54 bases, framed from base 1. Here V drops 6 bases and J drops 1 base, and the junction holds 15 bases not matched to any gene. Per the germline V gene, KGHDR is the CDR1 and SFDVKD is the CDR2. Details on this clone: The antigen this receptor binds is unknown. Base qualities are not provided; no much larger clone lies one nucleotide away.

The collaborating institutions used their own protocols to collect whole blood in K2EDTA tubes. For TCRbeta analysis, collaborators shipped samples as frozen whole blood, isolated PBMCs, or DNA extracted from either of those sample types. TCRbeta CDR3 regions were amplified from genomic DNA by means of the immunoSEQ Assay, a bias-controlled multiplex PCR. The study's processing was this. The number of nucleated cells in each sample was estimated from the amplification of reference gene primers within the assay. To quantify the absolute abundance of each unique TCRbeta CDR3 rearrangement, sequence reads were collapsed and filtered. Productive Simpson clonality was computed per sample as the square root of Simpson's diversity index over productive rearrangements. In TCRdb, the immuneACCESS table is reduced to in-frame sequences with V and J assigned. These tables do not hold every clone; where another copy was compared, an unresolved V gene accounts for under half, and the others remain unexplained. V, J and clone size reflect that table, while D and trimming were determined from the DNA. The sample includes tens of thousands of clones, with approximately 82% observed a single time. The top ten clones comprise about 1.2% of the sample.

The receptor chain draws on TRBV24-1 and TRBJ2-5; TRBD1 aligns with 8 central bases. Sequenced sample: peripheral blood. This TCR derives from an elderly woman with acute or convalescent COVID-19. The CDR3 has the sequence CATSREGGGQGLQETQYF. The nucleotide sequence is given as TGTGCCACCAGTCGAGAGGGGGGTGGACAGGGTCTCCAAGAGACCCAGTACTTC.